One sample yielded the 5 T cell receptor beta chains listed below, sequenced in a study of blood T cell repertoires in COVID-19. Method: immunoSEQ multiplex PCR; TCRdb's copy keeps in-frame clones and lacks some. The data hold some 28,000 clones, with roughly 84% observed a single time. Sequencing input: peripheral blood. The origin of the receptors is a man aged 65 to 79 with active COVID-19.

J is TRBJ2-3 and V is TRBV7-2; a weak D match, TRBD1 (5 bases). The V gene's germline CDR1 is SGHTA and CDR2 FQGNSA. This CDR3 is built from 15 residues. V lost 5 bases to trimming and J lost 3 bases, with 15 bases between them. DNA of the CDR3: TGTGCCAGCAGCCCAACAGGTTCCTGGACAGATACGCAGTATTTT. Protein product: CASSPTGSWTDTQYF.

This chain uses TRBV6-5 with TRBJ2-4; a weak D match, TRBD1 (6 bases). The germline V gene encodes CDR1 MNHEY and CDR2 SVGAGI. This CDR3 region has 15 residues. Trimming left V 6 bases short and J 3 bases short, with 15 bases between. The CDR3 sequence: CASSLVTGNKNIQYF. CDR3 sequence (DNA): TGTGCCAGCAGCCTAGTGACAGGAAACAAAAACATTCAGTACTTC.

The chain combines TRBV29-1 with TRBJ1-1, with TRBD1 identical over 8 bases. Germline V gene data show CDR1 as SQVTM and CDR2 as ANQGSEA. With V trimmed by 5 bases and J by 5 bases, 7 bases remained unmatched. The CDR3 is 13 residues long. DNA of the CDR3: TGCAGCGTTCGGACAGGGTTGGGGACTGAAGCTTTCTTT. Encoded protein: CSVRTGLGTEAFF.

This chain connects TRBV9 to TRBJ2-5, with 9 nucleotides matching TRBD1. V shed 2 bases and J 3 bases; nucleotides not matched to a gene: 11. Germline CDR1 is SGDLS and CDR2 is YYNGEE. This CDR3 comprises 17 residues. The CDR3 loop is CASSVSPDRGSEETQYF. CDR3 in DNA: TGTGCCAGCAGCGTCTCCCCGGACAGGGGATCGGAAGAGACCCAGTACTTC.

The chain uses TRBV7-2 and TRBJ2-1, with 7 bases that match TRBD1. The CDR3 length is 15 residues. Germline V gene lookup returns CDR1 SGHTA and CDR2 FQGNSA. Unmatched junction bases numbered 6, after V lost 1 base and J lost 6 bases. The CDR3 DNA follows: TGTGCCAGCAGCTTAGAGACAGGGAGATTCAATGAGCAGTTCTTC. Its protein product is CASSLETGRFNEQFF. Supplemented by reference TRBV7-2 and TRBJ2-1, the full variable domain reads GAGVSQSPSNKVTEKGKDVELRCDPISGHTALYWYRQSLGQGLEFLIYFQGNSAPDKSGLPSDRFSAERTGGSVSTLTIQRTQQEDSAVYLCASSLETGRFNEQFFGPGTRLTVL.